This T cell receptor (beta chain) was recorded in a study of T cell responses to AZD1222 COVID-19 vaccine. Data came from immunoSEQ multiplex PCR; TCRdb stores just in-frame clones and leaves some out. The data contain about 120,000 clones, 65% to 85% of them singletons. Whole-study findings and limits: CD4 TCRs associated with vaccination spanned spike, dominating at 160-218 and 743-854.

Points on this clone: Its antigen remains unidentified.

This specimen consisted of peripheral blood, obtained on day 0 of AZD1222 vaccination. This receptor was identified in an adult in good health.

The CDR3 loop reads CASTFGTGRGYTF. CDR3 nucleotide sequence: TGTGCCAGCACCTTTGGGACGGGTCGTGGCTACACCTTC. The J gene is TRBJ1-2, the V gene TRBV28; D possibly corresponds to TRBD1 (5 bases). V dropped 7 bases and J dropped 7 bases, with 16 bases sitting between them. From germline, CDR1 is MDHEN and CDR2 SYDVKM. The CDR3 loop spans 13 amino acids.